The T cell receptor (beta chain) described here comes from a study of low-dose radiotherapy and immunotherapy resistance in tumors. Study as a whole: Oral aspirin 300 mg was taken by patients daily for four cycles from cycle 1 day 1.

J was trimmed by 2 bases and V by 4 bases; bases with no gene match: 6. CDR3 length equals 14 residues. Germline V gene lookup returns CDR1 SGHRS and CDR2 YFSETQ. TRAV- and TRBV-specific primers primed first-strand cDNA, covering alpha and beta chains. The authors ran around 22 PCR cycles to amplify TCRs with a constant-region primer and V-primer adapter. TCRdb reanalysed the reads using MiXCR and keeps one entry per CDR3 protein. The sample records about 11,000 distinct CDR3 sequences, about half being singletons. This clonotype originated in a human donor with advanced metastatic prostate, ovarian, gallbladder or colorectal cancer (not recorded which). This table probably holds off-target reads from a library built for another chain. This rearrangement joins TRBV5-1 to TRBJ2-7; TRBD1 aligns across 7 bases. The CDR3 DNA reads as TGCGCCAGCAGCACCGGACAGGCCCCCTACGAGCAGTACTTC. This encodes CASSTGQAPYEQYF. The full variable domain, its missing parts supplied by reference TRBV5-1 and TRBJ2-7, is KAGVTQTPRYLIKTRGQQVTLSCSPISGHRSVSWYQQTPGQGLQFLFEYFSETQRNKGNFPGRFSGRQFSNSRSEMNVSTLELGDSALYLCASSTGQAPYEQYFGPGTRLTVT.